This T cell receptor (beta chain) was found in a study of blood T cell repertoires in COVID-19 (TCRdb year 2020). Background on the whole study: For ImmuneRACE Cohort 3, a participant was defined as recovered based on two consecutive negative NP/OP PCR tests, clearance by a healthcare professional, or resolution of symptoms. The repertoires were released in a freely available public database intended as a resource for research on the immune response to SARS-CoV-2. The prospective study material was composed of cDNA or gDNA derived from T cells, B-cell-depleted T cells, or PBMCs. Nearly every sample came with metadata listing a de-identified subject ID, COVID-19 status, age in years and sex. Deeply sampled blood TCRbeta repertoires from subjects exposed to, actively infected with, or recovered from COVID-19 were included in the dataset. Samples came from the ongoing ImmuneRACE study (first 160 participants) plus 1,254 subjects from 6 global collaborators. Where available, HLA class I and class II types were obtained from metadata supplied by the sample provider rather than from assay-based typing. Samples from collaborators originated in the United States, Italy and Spain and spanned both the acute and convalescent phases of COVID-19. Study-wide conclusions, independent of this receptor: How much clinical and demographic metadata was included differed by source and by participant, and the metadata was provided uncurated.

The immunoSEQ Assay, a bias-controlled multiplex PCR, was used to amplify TCRbeta CDR3 regions from genomic DNA. As for the authors' bioinformatics: Nucleated cell counts per sample were estimated from amplification of reference gene primers within the assay. To quantify the absolute abundance of each unique TCRbeta CDR3 rearrangement, sequence reads were collapsed and filtered. Productive Simpson clonality was computed per sample as the square root of Simpson's diversity index over productive rearrangements. Here the immuneACCESS table is served through TCRdb, limited to in-frame sequences with V and J called. Missing clones are a known gap in these copies; in checked studies unresolved V genes cover under half, and the rest lacks a known reason. The V and J calls and the clone size are those of that table, but D and trimming were determined from the DNA. The sample table contains 250,000 to 300,000 clones; only one count was recorded for 70% to 90% of them. 2% to 2.5% of the sample belongs to the ten largest clones.

Participants in the prospective study were aged roughly 18 to 95 years, lived in 20 to 30 United States geographic areas, and enrolled through a virtual design. To assign participants to cohorts, the prospective study relied on clinical history that participants themselves reported in a screening survey and a study questionnaire. Each participant in the prospective study had whole blood, serum and a nasopharyngeal or oropharyngeal swab collected by mobile phlebotomists. Additional blood draws and questionnaires over an approximately two-month period could optionally be provided by prospective study participants. Before DNA extraction, blood samples from the prospective study were shipped at room temperature or frozen. The CDR3 contains 13 residues, cysteine and phenylalanine counted. Of the read, only the CDR3 DNA is kept; its 39 bases are in frame from base 1. CDR1 SGHTA and CDR2 FQGTGA are derived from the germline V gene. The junction shows trimming of 5 bases on V and 5 bases on J, and the gene matches do not reach 5 bases of it.

Points on this clone: Its antigen is unknown. The record has no base qualities; no much larger clone is one base away.

The chain is made from TRBV7-3 and TRBJ2-5; the junction holds 7 bases that match TRBD2. Sequenced material: PBMCs or T cells enriched from blood (not recorded which). The receptor was isolated from an older woman in a cohort exposed to, infected with or recovered from COVID-19 (not recorded which). The encoded CDR3 is CASSETGGETQYF. The nucleotide sequence is TGTGCCAGCAGCGAAACCGGGGGGGAGACCCAGTACTTC.